The source of this T cell receptor (beta chain) is a study of T cells in Graves' hyperthyroidism and ophthalmopathy. Study-wide findings and caveats: Ophthalmopathy was told apart from stable hyperthyroidism by a 13 V-J model. Most thyroid clonotypes with frequency above 0.001 were detected in blood.

Note on this clonotype: Its specificity is not known.

This CDR3 has 16 amino acids. Germline CDR1 and CDR2: ENHRY and SYGVKD. The J segment lost 1 base and the V segment lost 5 bases, leaving 8 bases of the junction unmatched. Using RNA transcripts as the source, TCR beta CDR3 regions were amplified. In the first-round RT-PCR of the TCR CDR3, the HTBI primer set was used. TCRdb re-derived calls from the multiplex PCR reads in MiXCR, one entry per CDR3 protein. The repertoire holds approximately 570,000 distinct CDR3 sequences, with 15% to 20% as singletons. V usage is TRBV10-3 and J usage is TRBJ2-1; TRBD1 agrees at 7 bases. This TCR was sampled from a man between 35 and 55 years old with Graves' ophthalmopathy. The sequenced sample was blood. CDR3 loop: CAISPGTGASYNEQFF. The CDR3, as DNA: TGTGCCATCAGTCCGGGCACAGGGGCTTCCTACAATGAGCAGTTCTTC.